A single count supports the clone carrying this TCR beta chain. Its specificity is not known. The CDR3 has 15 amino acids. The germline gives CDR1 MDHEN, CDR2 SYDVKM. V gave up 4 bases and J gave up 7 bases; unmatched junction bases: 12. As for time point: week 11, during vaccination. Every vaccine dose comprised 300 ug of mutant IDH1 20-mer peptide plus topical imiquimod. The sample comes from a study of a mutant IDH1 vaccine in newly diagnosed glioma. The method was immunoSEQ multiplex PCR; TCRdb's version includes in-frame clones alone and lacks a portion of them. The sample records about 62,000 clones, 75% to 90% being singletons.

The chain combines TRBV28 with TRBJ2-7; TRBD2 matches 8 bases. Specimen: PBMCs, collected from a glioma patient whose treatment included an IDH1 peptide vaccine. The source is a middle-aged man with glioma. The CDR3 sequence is CASSSPGTSRYEQYV. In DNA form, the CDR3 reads TGTGCCAGCAGTTCTCCAGGGACTAGTCGGTATGAGCAGTACGTC.